Listed here are 20 T cell receptor beta chains from one sample, sequenced in a study of chemoradiotherapy in HPV16-positive cancers. Using immunoSEQ multiplex PCR, the repertoire was profiled, and TCRdb retains in-frame clones only, with some absent. The data contain 8,300 or so clones, around 70% of them singletons. The sequenced sample was tumor tissue, obtained from a patient who underwent chemoradiotherapy. Every receptor here comes from a human donor with HPV-associated anogenital cancer.

J is TRBJ1-1 and V is TRBV7-2; D is possibly TRBD1 (5 bases). Germline V gives CDR1 SGHTA, CDR2 FQGNSA. With 3 bases removed from V and 3 bases from J, the gap between germline ends came to 14 bases. The CDR3 sequence is 15 residues long. The DNA for the CDR3 is TGTGCCAGCAGCTTGATCCTTTTGGGGGACACTGAAGCTTTCTTT. This gives the protein CASSLILLGDTEAFF.

This chain connects TRBV27 to TRBJ2-5; D ambiguous. In germline, CDR1 is MNHEY, CDR2 SMNVEV (reference sequence). Trimming removed 3 bases at V and 5 bases at J, with 10 bases between. CDR3 length: 13 residues. CDR3: CASSLRLGETQYF. The CDR3 DNA reads TGTGCCAGCAGTTTGAGACTTGGGGAGACCCAGTACTTC.

This clone has only a few counts. The rearrangement joins TRBV7-3 to TRBJ1-1, with a tentative D call TRBD1 (5 bases). The CDR3 has 13 amino acids. The V gene's germline CDR1 is SGHTA and CDR2 FQGTGA. V dropped 0 bases and J dropped 8 bases, with 10 bases sitting between them. CDR3 nucleotide sequence: TGTGCCAGCAGCTTAACGACATCAGGGGAAGCTTTCTTT. Translation gives CASSLTTSGEAFF.

This chain uses TRBV29-1 with TRBJ2-5; no clear D. Germline V CDR1 and CDR2: SQVTM, ANQGSEA. This CDR3 contains 10 residues. The ends were cut back, 7 bases at V and 2 bases at J, with 5 bases in the middle. In nucleotides, the CDR3 is TGCAGCGCCGAGCAAGAGACCCAGTACTTC. Translation: CSAEQETQYF.

The chain uses TRBV14 and TRBJ2-7, with D unresolved. Per the germline V gene, CDR1 is SGHDN and CDR2 is FVKESK. The length of the CDR3 is 13 residues. V lost 4 bases to trimming and J lost 2 bases, with 9 bases between them. CDR3 DNA sequence: TGTGCCAGCAGCCGGGTAGGTACCTACGAGCAGTACTTC. Translating gives CASSRVGTYEQYF.

This chain joins TRBV5-1 and TRBJ2-1, with TRBD1 identical over 7 bases. The CDR3 covers 14 residues. In germline, CDR1 is SGHRS, CDR2 YFSETQ. Trimming took 0 bases from V and 6 from J; bases not matched to a gene: 3. The CDR3 spells CASSLANRGNEQFF. The CDR3 DNA sequence: TGCGCCAGCAGCTTGGCCAACAGGGGCAATGAGCAGTTCTTC.

The chain has TRBV11-2 and TRBJ2-2; D gene unclear. The CDR3 runs 11 residues. The V gene's germline CDR1 is SGHAT and CDR2 FQNNGV. Deletions cut 6 bases from V and 4 bases from J, with 3 bases between. As DNA, the CDR3 is TGTGCCAGCAGGTCCACCGGGGAGCTGTTTTTT. Its translation: CASRSTGELFF. Using reference TRBV11-2 and TRBJ2-2 for the parts outside the CDR3, the full variable domain is EAGVAQSPRYKIIEKRQSVAFWCNPISGHATLYWYQQILGQGPKLLIQFQNNGVVDDSQLPKDRFSAERLKGVDSTLKIQPAKLEDSAVYLCASRSTGELFFGEGSRLTVL.

CDR3 DNA sequence: TGCGCCAGCAGTCCCCGAACCTCTGGGGAGCTGTTTTTT. It encodes CASSPRTSGELFF. The J gene is TRBJ2-2, the V gene TRBV10-2; D is undetermined. CDR1 WSHSY and CDR2 SAAADI come from the germline V gene. Trimming left V 5 bases short and J 8 bases short, with 12 bases between. The CDR3 sequence is 13 residues long.

This clone was seen a few times. The chain carries TRBV6-1 and TRBJ2-5; TRBD1 matches 9 bases. Per germline, CDR1 MNHNS and CDR2 SASEGT. This CDR3 has 15 amino acids. The V gene end was trimmed by 6 bases and the J gene end by 5 bases; junction bases not matched to a gene: 10. The chain's CDR3 is CASRAAGTGLETQYF. CDR3 coding DNA: TGTGCCAGCAGGGCTGCCGGGACAGGGCTGGAGACCCAGTACTTC.

V usage is TRBV27 and J usage is TRBJ2-2; TRBD2 matches at 9 bases. The CDR3 length is 15 residues. The trim removed 2 bases at V and 5 bases at J, leaving 3 bases unmatched. Germline loops: CDR1 MNHEY, CDR2 SMNVEV (reference sequence). The CDR3 nucleotides are TGTGCCAGCAGTTTAGCCCTAGCGGGAACCGGGGAGCTGTTTTTT. It translates to CASSLALAGTGELFF.

The chain employs TRBV2 and TRBJ1-1; perhaps TRBD1 as D (6 bases). Trimming stripped 5 bases from V and 2 bases from J, with 15 bases between. The CDR3 has 15 residues. Germline V CDR1 and CDR2: SNHLY, FYNNEI. DNA of the CDR3: TGTGCCAGCAGTCTCGACAGGTCTTCCAACACTGAAGCTTTCTTT. It yields the protein CASSLDRSSNTEAFF.

This clone was detected a few times. This sequence joins TRBV5-1 and TRBJ1-1; 8 bases are shared with TRBD1. V lost 4 bases and J lost 1; bases outside the gene matches: 3. The CDR3 is made up of 14 amino acids. Germline V gives CDR1 SGHRS, CDR2 YFSETQ. The CDR3 region has the DNA TGCGCCAGCAGCGGGGGACAGGCGAACACTGAAGCTTTCTTT. It specifies CASSGGQANTEAFF.

This clone was seen once. The rearrangement links TRBV30 to TRBJ1-6, with D possibly matching TRBD1 (6 bases). Between the trimmed V and J ends, which lost 5 bases and 8 bases, there was a span of 13 bases. Looked up from germline, CDR1 is GTSNPN and CDR2 is SVGIG (reference sequence). CDR3 length: 13 amino acids. CDR3 loop: CAWSRGEDSPLHF. Written as DNA, the CDR3 is TGTGCCTGGTCTAGGGGGGAAGATTCACCCCTCCACTTT.

This chain links TRBV7-3 with TRBJ2-7; D perhaps matches TRBD2 (5 bases). Germline CDR1 and CDR2: SGHTA and FQGTGA. V was shortened by 5 bases and J by 5 bases, with 16 bases between the two germline ends. The CDR3 sequence is 14 residues long. The DNA of the CDR3 is TGTGCCAGCAGCCTTGGCCCGGGGAGTGACGAGCAGTACTTC. Encoded protein: CASSLGPGSDEQYF.

This clone was seen more than once but under ten times. The CDR3 loop reads CASSFGAGSYEQYF. CDR3 DNA sequence: TGTGCCAGCAGCTTTGGCGCCGGCTCCTACGAGCAGTACTTC. V usage is TRBV5-6 and J usage is TRBJ2-7, with D hard to call. This CDR3 spans 14 amino acids. CDR1 is SGHDT and CDR2 is YYEEEE in the germline V gene. V was clipped by 2 bases and J by 0 bases, with 9 bases between them.

The chain has TRBV7-2 and TRBJ1-1, with TRBD1 matching over 7 bases. Unmatched junction bases numbered 18, after V lost 1 base and J lost 7 bases. CDR1 and CDR2 from the germline V gene are SGHTA and FQGNSA. This CDR3 is built from 18 residues. CDR3 in amino acids: CASSLVRTGLNPKGEAFF. The CDR3 nucleotides are TGTGCCAGCAGCTTAGTAAGGACAGGCCTCAACCCCAAGGGTGAAGCTTTCTTT.

The J gene is TRBJ1-4, the V gene TRBV5-1; TRBD1 might be the D (6 bases). This CDR3 is built from 15 residues. Between the trimmed V and J ends, which lost 0 bases and 9 bases, there was a span of 15 bases. The germline V gene has CDR1 SGHRS and CDR2 YFSETQ. For the CDR3, the DNA is TGCGCCAGCAGCTTGGCCGCACAGGGTATTCAAAAACTGTTTTTT. It specifies CASSLAAQGIQKLFF.

The chain employs TRBV4-1 and TRBJ2-3; D uncertain. The V end lost 0 bases, the J end lost 4 bases, and 5 bases lay between the germline ends. CDR1 MGHRA and CDR2 YSYEKL come from the germline V gene. This CDR3 spans 13 amino acids. In nucleotides, the CDR3 is TGCGCCAGCAGCCAAGAGGTAGCAGATACGCAGTATTTT. It translates to CASSQEVADTQYF.

The rearrangement links TRBV5-5 to TRBJ1-1; no definite D call. The CDR3 is 13 residues long. The germline V gene encodes CDR1 SGHKS and CDR2 YYEKEE (reference sequence). Trimming removed 1 base from V and 6 bases from J, with 10 bases in between. In DNA, the CDR3 is TGTGCCAGCAGCTTGTGGTTGAGCGCTGAAGCTTTCTTT. This encodes CASSLWLSAEAFF.

The chain's CDR3 is CASRWTSGSGYEQYF. For the CDR3, the DNA is TGTGCCAGCAGATGGACTAGCGGGAGTGGCTACGAGCAGTACTTC. V gene TRBV27 combines with J gene TRBJ2-7; 13 bases are shared with TRBD2. There are 15 residues in the CDR3. Trimming at V came to 6 bases and at J to 3 bases, leaving 5 bases not matched to a gene. Germline V gene lookup returns CDR1 MNHEY and CDR2 SMNVEV (reference sequence).